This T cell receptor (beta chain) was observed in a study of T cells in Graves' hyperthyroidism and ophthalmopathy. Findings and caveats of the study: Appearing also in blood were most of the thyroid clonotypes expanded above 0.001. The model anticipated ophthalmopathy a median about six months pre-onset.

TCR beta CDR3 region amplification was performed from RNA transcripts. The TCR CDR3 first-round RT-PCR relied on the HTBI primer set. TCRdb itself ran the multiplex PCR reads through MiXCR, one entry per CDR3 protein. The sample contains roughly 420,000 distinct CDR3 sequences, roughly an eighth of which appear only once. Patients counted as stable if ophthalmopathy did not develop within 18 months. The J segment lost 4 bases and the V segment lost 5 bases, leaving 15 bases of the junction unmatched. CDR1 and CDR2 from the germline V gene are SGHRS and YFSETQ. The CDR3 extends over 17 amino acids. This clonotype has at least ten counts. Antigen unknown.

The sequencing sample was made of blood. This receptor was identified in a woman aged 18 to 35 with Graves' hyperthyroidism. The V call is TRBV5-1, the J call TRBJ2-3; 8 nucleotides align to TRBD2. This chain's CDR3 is CASRGMGPGGHPDTQYF. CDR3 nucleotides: TGCGCCAGCAGGGGTATGGGACCGGGAGGGCACCCAGATACGCAGTATTTT.